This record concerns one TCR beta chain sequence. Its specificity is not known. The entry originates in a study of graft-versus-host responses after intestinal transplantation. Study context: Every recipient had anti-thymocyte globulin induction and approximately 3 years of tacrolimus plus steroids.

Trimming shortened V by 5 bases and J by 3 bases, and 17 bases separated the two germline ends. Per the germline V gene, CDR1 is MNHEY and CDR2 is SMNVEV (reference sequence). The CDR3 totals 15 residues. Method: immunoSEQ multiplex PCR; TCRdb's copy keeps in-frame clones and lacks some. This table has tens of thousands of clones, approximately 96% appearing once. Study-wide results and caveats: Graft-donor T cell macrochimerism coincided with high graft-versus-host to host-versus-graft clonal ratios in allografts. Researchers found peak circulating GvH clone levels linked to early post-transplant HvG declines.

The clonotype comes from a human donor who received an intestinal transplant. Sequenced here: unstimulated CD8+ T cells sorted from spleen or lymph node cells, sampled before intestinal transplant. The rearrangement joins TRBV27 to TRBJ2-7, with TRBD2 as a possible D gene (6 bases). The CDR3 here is CASSPAFRESYEQYF. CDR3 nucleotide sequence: TGTGCCAGCAGTCCCGCTTTCCGGGAGAGCTACGAGCAGTACTTC.